This T cell receptor beta chain originates from a study of OX40 agonist ivuxolimab in advanced cancers. Broadly, across the study: Ivuxolimab was an agonistic, fully human IgG2 monoclonal antibody directed against OX40 (CD134), a costimulatory receptor. Intravenous ivuxolimab was administered to patients every 2 weeks at six dose levels: 0.01, 0.1, 0.3, 1.5, 3 and 10 mg/kg. Of the 50 or so patients in dose escalation, 19 had hepatocellular carcinoma, about 15 had melanoma, 9 had renal cell carcinoma and 9 had head and neck cancer. In the dose-escalation cohort, 70% to 90% of patients were male, and the mean age was 60 years with a range of about 23 to 79. Patients were allowed to have had prior anti-PD-1, anti-PD-L1 or anti-CTLA-4 therapy, and approximately 40% of the dose-escalation patients had been treated with checkpoint inhibitors. Partial responses were achieved by three dose-escalation patients, of whom one had hepatocellular carcinoma and two had cutaneous melanoma. The point of sequencing TCRbeta in the periphery was to test whether ivuxolimab changed TCR sequence diversity and drove clonal T-cell expansion. The paper reports the monotherapy dose-escalation portion (N = 52 patients) of the phase I ivuxolimab trial.

Results and caveats for the whole study, not just this receptor: On average, CD8+ T cells showed more expanded clones than CD4+ T cells after ivuxolimab. Low levels of normalized T-cell clonal expansion were also shown by some nonresponding patients. Clonal expansion of both CD4+ and CD8+ blood T cells was observed from baseline to week 6 at doses 0.1 to 3.0 mg/kg. Partial responders in the 0.1-3.0 mg/kg groups had among the lowest normalized peripheral clonal expansion, especially among CD8+ T cells. Antigen specificity was not determined for the clonally expanded peripheral T cells.

The germline V gene yields SGHRS for CDR1 and YFSETQ for CDR2. Trimming costs V 4 bases and J 2 bases, and their ends lie 14 bases apart. From its cysteine to its phenylalanine, the CDR3 spans 15 amino acids. Here the CDR3 DNA is all that survives: 45 bases in frame from base 1. To sequence the TCRbeta CDR3 region, genomic DNA was isolated from the sorted cells. TCRbeta CDR3 regions were sequenced using the immunoSEQ Assay. Entries here come from immuneACCESS through TCRdb and include only in-frame sequences with V and J called. Some clones fail to appear in such tables; in the studies checked, an unresolved V gene covers under half of the shortfall, and the cause of the remainder is unknown. The sample contains 70,000 to 80,000 clones, approximately 81% of them found a single time. The ten largest clones capture about a sixth of the sample. The trial excluded patients who had a history of autoimmune disease or were on systemic immunosuppression. In every dose cohort, peripheral blood was drawn for TCR sequencing at baseline, cycle 4 day 1, and cycle 7 day 1. Samples came from an open-label, multicenter, first-in-human phase I dose-escalation trial of ivuxolimab. Adults with locally advanced or metastatic melanoma, renal cell carcinoma, hepatocellular carcinoma or head and neck squamous cell carcinoma were enrolled in the trial. CD4+ and CD8+ T cells were sorted separately from peripheral blood before TCR sequencing.

With respect to this clone: Its antigen is currently not known. Base qualities are missing; no much larger clone stands one base away.

This sequence was found in an adult with an advanced solid tumor such as melanoma, head and neck, liver or kidney cancer. The material sequenced was CD4+ or CD8+ T cells sorted from blood, taken in a trial of the OX40 agonist ivuxolimab. The rearrangement combines TRBV5-1 with TRBJ2-3; the D region possibly corresponds to TRBD2 (6 bases align). The CDR3 protein: CASSLRRGYTDTQYF. The DNA sequence is given as TGCGCCAGCAGCCTGCGGCGGGGTTACACAGATACGCAGTATTTT.